These 23 T cell receptor beta chains share one sample of origin, sequenced in a study of human T cells and chemical hapten exposure. Time point indicated: patch test 1, 2 weeks after DPC sensitization. Treatment defined: therapeutic diphenylcyclopropenone sensitization with weekly scalp DPC. From the RACE reads, TCRdb called clonotypes with MiXCR, one entry per CDR3 protein. The profile shows 300,000 to 450,000 distinct CDR3 sequences, approximately 5% of them singletons. This material consisted of whole blood, taken in connection with sensitization to the hapten diphenylcyclopropenone (DPC). Receptor source: a woman in her fifties or sixties with alopecia areata. Some clones in this sample may be carry-over from other donors' samples.

This clonotype was counted ten times or more. This chain joins TRBV7-2 and TRBJ1-5, with unresolved D. CDR1 SGHTA and CDR2 FQGNSA come from the germline V gene. V was pared by 5 bases and J by 4 bases, with 9 bases between. The CDR3 has 13 residues. For the CDR3, the DNA is TGTGCCAGCAGCCGGGCTTTTAATCAGCCCCAGCATTTT. Its protein is CASSRAFNQPQHF.

The V gene is TRBV21-1, the J gene TRBJ2-3; TRBD2 is taken as the D call from the table, unchecked against the DNA. TRBV21-1 is a recognized pseudogene. The CDR3 has 17 amino acids. The CDR3 region has the DNA TGTGCCAGCAGCAAATATAGCGGGAGTTGTAGCACAGATACGCAGTATTTT. It is translated as CASSKYSGSCSTDTQYF.

This clonotype was counted many times. The rearrangement joins TRBV20-1 to TRBJ1-2; no definite D call. CDR1 and CDR2 (germline): DFQATT, SNEGSKA (reference sequence). V lost 5 bases to trimming and J lost 0 bases, with 7 bases between them. The CDR3 contains 12 residues. The DNA for the CDR3 is TGCAGTGCTGGGCAGTCTAACTATGGCTACACCTTC. This codes for CSAGQSNYGYTF.

Many counts were recorded for this clonotype. This chain connects TRBV11-2 to TRBJ2-2; the match to TRBD2 covers 9 bases. Germline V gene data show CDR1 as SGHAT and CDR2 as FQNNGV. V shed 4 bases, J shed 5 bases, and the junction held 5 bases outside the gene matches. The CDR3 consists of 15 residues. The CDR3 spells CASSSGTSRTGELFF. In nucleotides, the CDR3 is TGTGCCAGCAGCTCCGGGACTAGCCGTACCGGGGAGCTGTTTTTT.

This chain uses TRBV29-1 with TRBJ1-2; D is ambiguous. The CDR3 runs 13 residues. CDR1 and CDR2 from the germline V gene are SQVTM and ANQGSEA. V was cut by 2 bases and J by 0 bases, with 7 bases left in between. The CDR3 loop reads CSVELGTNYGYTF. In nucleotides, the CDR3 is TGCAGCGTTGAATTGGGTACTAACTATGGCTACACCTTC.

Ten or more counts support this clonotype. The chain carries TRBV7-2 and TRBJ2-1; no definite D call. This CDR3 is built from 12 residues. V was shortened by 1 base and J by 8 bases, with 6 bases between the two germline ends. The germline V gene encodes CDR1 SGHTA and CDR2 FQGNSA. The CDR3 DNA reads TGTGCCAGCAGCTTAGTTCCGGATGAGCAGTTCTTC. Translation: CASSLVPDEQFF.

This clonotype was counted at least ten times. This rearrangement joins TRBV5-1 to TRBJ1-5, with TRBD1 as a possible D gene (6 bases). Germline V gene data show CDR1 as SGHRS and CDR2 as YFSETQ. The V end was cut by 4 bases, the J end by 6 bases, with 17 bases between. The CDR3 spans 15 residues. The CDR3 loop is CASSPGVGAGQPQHF. CDR3 sequence (DNA): TGCGCCAGCAGCCCCGGGGTGGGGGCTGGTCAGCCCCAGCATTTT.

This clonotype was seen at least ten times. The V call is TRBV6-5, the J call TRBJ2-7, with 12 bases that match TRBD2. The CDR3 is 19 amino acids. Trimming removed 0 bases from V and 3 bases from J; junction bases left unmatched: 12. Germline V gene data show CDR1 as MNHEY and CDR2 as SVGAGI. In DNA, the CDR3 is TGTGCCAGCAGTTACTCGATCCCGGCTAGCGGGGGGGCCGTCTACGAGCAGTACTTC. This sequence encodes CASSYSIPASGGAVYEQYF.

The rearrangement links TRBV15 to TRBJ1-1; TRBD1 might be the D (5 bases). From germline, CDR1 is LNHNV and CDR2 YYDKDF (reference sequence). This CDR3 has 16 amino acids. V lost 0 bases, J lost 1 base, and 12 bases lay in between. The CDR3 nucleotides read TGTGCCACCAGCAGAGACAGGGTGGCAAGGAACACTGAAGCTTTCTTT. Its protein is CATSRDRVARNTEAFF.

In this sample, this clonotype turned up many times. The rearrangement joins TRBV4-2 to TRBJ2-7; D not certain. The CDR3 extends over 14 amino acids. The germline gives CDR1 LGHNA, CDR2 YNFKEQ. Trimming cost V 0 bases and J 4 bases, with 10 bases left between them. The CDR3 nucleotides are TGTGCCAGCAGCCAAGATCGCGGAACTTACGAGCAGTACTTC. This translates into CASSQDRGTYEQYF.

This clonotype has just a few counts. The J gene is TRBJ1-6, the V gene TRBV7-9; D call uncertain. There are 14 residues in the CDR3. Trimming removed 4 bases from V and 5 bases from J, with 9 bases in between. Germline V lookup: CDR1 SEHNR, CDR2 FQNEAQ (reference sequence). This CDR3 is CASSSWSDNSPLHF. The CDR3 nucleotides read TGTGCCAGCAGCTCCTGGAGCGATAATTCACCCCTCCACTTT.

V usage is TRBV28 and J usage is TRBJ2-4; 8 positions agree with TRBD1. The CDR3 is 16 residues long. The germline V gene encodes CDR1 MDHEN and CDR2 SYDVKM. The V segment lost 3 bases and the J segment 1 base; nucleotides outside the gene matches: 5. The CDR3 DNA sequence: TGTGCCAGCAGTTTTCTCGGACAGGGCGCCAAAAACATTCAGTACTTC. Translating it yields CASSFLGQGAKNIQYF. Full variable domain (outside the CDR3, taken from reference TRBV28 and TRBJ2-4): DVKVTQSSRYLVKRTGEKVFLECVQDMDHENMFWYRQDPGLGLRLIYFSYDVKMKEKGDIPEGYSVSREKKERFSLILESASTNQTSMYLCASSFLGQGAKNIQYFGAGTRLSVL.

This clonotype was seen at least ten times. This chain connects TRBV4-2 to TRBJ1-6; D remains ambiguous. V was shortened by 0 bases and J by 7 bases, with 7 bases between the two germline ends. CDR3 length equals 14 residues. CDR1 is LGHNA, CDR2 YNFKEQ, per germline. In DNA form, the CDR3 reads TGTGCCAGCAGCCAAGAAGAACGCAATTCACCCCTCCACTTT. The encoded protein is CASSQEERNSPLHF.

The genes are TRBV15 and TRBJ2-5, with unresolved D. Germline CDR1 is LNHNV and CDR2 is YYDKDF (reference sequence). The CDR3 runs to 15 residues. The V and J ends lost 0 bases and 2 bases respectively, with 10 bases between them. In DNA, the CDR3 is TGTGCCACCAGCAGAGAAGGCGGTCTTCAAGAGACCCAGTACTTC. Translating it yields CATSREGGLQETQYF.

This clonotype was observed a few times. The J gene is TRBJ2-7, the V gene TRBV6-1, with TRBD1 matching over 8 bases. V lost 5 bases and J lost 2; bases outside the gene matches: 2. In germline, CDR1 is MNHNS, CDR2 SASEGT. This CDR3 spans 13 amino acids. CDR3 sequence: CASSKTGAYEQYF. CDR3 DNA: TGTGCCAGCAGTAAGACAGGGGCCTACGAGCAGTACTTC.

V gene TRBV4-1 combines with J gene TRBJ2-2; tentative D call: TRBD2 (5 bases). Germline CDR1 is MGHRA and CDR2 is YSYEKL. V lost 0 bases and J lost 4, with 9 bases in between. CDR3 length: 15 residues. CDR3 loop: CASSQEEVPTGELFF. Here the CDR3 DNA reads TGCGCCAGCAGCCAAGAGGAGGTTCCCACCGGGGAGCTGTTTTTT.

The chain recombines TRBV5-6 with TRBJ1-1; D not resolved. The CDR3 runs to 16 residues. The V and J ends lost 2 bases and 1 base respectively, with 15 bases between them. Germline V CDR1 and CDR2: SGHDT, YYEEEE. The CDR3 bases are TGTGCCAGCAGCTTTGCTTCAGCGGGCAAGAACACTGAAGCTTTCTTT. Encoded protein: CASSFASAGKNTEAFF.

This chain uses TRBV12-3 or TRBV12-4 with TRBJ2-7; 7 bases match TRBD2. This CDR3 is 14 amino acids long. With V trimmed by 1 base and J by 3 bases, 3 bases remained unmatched. CDR3 coding DNA: TGTGCCAGCAGTTTAGGACAGCGGGACTACGAGCAGTACTTC. Protein sequence: CASSLGQRDYEQYF.

This clonotype was observed many times. J is TRBJ1-1 and V is TRBV12-3 or TRBV12-4; possible D gene TRBD1, 5 bases. V was trimmed by 6 bases and J by 1 base, leaving 12 bases between them. The CDR3 sequence is 14 residues long. The CDR3 sequence is CASRGIGANTEAFF. The CDR3 nucleotides read TGTGCCAGCAGGGGTATTGGGGCGAACACTGAAGCTTTCTTT.

This clonotype was seen repeatedly, ten times or more. This rearrangement joins TRBV9 to TRBJ2-1; 9 nucleotides line up with TRBD2. The CDR3 is 15 residues long. The ends lost 0 bases at V and 6 bases at J; junction bases unmatched: 4. Germline lookup yields CDR1 SGDLS and CDR2 YYNGEE. The CDR3 DNA sequence: TGTGCCAGCAGCGTAGGTAGCGGGAGAATCAATGAGCAGTTCTTC. Its translation is CASSVGSGRINEQFF.

This clonotype has at least ten counts. The chain carries TRBV5-1 and TRBJ2-5, with D uncertain. CDR1 and CDR2 from the germline V gene are SGHRS and YFSETQ. The CDR3 extends over 11 amino acids. The ends were cut back, 4 bases at V and 3 bases at J, with 4 bases in the middle. The CDR3 sequence: CASSHEETQYF. The CDR3 DNA sequence: TGCGCCAGCAGCCATGAAGAGACCCAGTACTTC.

The chain links TRBV5-4 to TRBJ1-1; tentatively, D is TRBD1 (6 bases). CDR3 length: 13 residues. V shed 6 bases and J shed 1 base, with 10 bases lying between them. Germline V gene sequence: CDR1 SGHNT, CDR2 YYREEE (reference sequence). The DNA for the CDR3 is TGTGCCAGCAACACACAGGGGAACACTGAAGCTTTCTTT. Amino acids: CASNTQGNTEAFF. Full variable domain (missing parts from reference TRBV5-4 and TRBJ1-1): ETGVTQSPTHLIKTRGQQVTLRCSSQSGHNTVSWYQQALGQGPQFIFQYYREEENGRGNFPPRFSGLQFPNYSSELNVNALELDDSALYLCASNTQGNTEAFFGQGTRLTVV.

Comment on this clonotype: This could be a read error, since a much larger clone is one nucleotide away. J is TRBJ2-3 and V is TRBV7-2; D is perhaps TRBD2 (7 bases). The CDR3 has 14 residues. The germline V gene encodes CDR1 SGHTA and CDR2 FQGNSA. The CDR3 sequence: CVSRGGISTDTQYF. The DNA for the CDR3 is TGTGTCAGCAGGGGAGGGATCAGCACAGATACGCAGTATTTT.